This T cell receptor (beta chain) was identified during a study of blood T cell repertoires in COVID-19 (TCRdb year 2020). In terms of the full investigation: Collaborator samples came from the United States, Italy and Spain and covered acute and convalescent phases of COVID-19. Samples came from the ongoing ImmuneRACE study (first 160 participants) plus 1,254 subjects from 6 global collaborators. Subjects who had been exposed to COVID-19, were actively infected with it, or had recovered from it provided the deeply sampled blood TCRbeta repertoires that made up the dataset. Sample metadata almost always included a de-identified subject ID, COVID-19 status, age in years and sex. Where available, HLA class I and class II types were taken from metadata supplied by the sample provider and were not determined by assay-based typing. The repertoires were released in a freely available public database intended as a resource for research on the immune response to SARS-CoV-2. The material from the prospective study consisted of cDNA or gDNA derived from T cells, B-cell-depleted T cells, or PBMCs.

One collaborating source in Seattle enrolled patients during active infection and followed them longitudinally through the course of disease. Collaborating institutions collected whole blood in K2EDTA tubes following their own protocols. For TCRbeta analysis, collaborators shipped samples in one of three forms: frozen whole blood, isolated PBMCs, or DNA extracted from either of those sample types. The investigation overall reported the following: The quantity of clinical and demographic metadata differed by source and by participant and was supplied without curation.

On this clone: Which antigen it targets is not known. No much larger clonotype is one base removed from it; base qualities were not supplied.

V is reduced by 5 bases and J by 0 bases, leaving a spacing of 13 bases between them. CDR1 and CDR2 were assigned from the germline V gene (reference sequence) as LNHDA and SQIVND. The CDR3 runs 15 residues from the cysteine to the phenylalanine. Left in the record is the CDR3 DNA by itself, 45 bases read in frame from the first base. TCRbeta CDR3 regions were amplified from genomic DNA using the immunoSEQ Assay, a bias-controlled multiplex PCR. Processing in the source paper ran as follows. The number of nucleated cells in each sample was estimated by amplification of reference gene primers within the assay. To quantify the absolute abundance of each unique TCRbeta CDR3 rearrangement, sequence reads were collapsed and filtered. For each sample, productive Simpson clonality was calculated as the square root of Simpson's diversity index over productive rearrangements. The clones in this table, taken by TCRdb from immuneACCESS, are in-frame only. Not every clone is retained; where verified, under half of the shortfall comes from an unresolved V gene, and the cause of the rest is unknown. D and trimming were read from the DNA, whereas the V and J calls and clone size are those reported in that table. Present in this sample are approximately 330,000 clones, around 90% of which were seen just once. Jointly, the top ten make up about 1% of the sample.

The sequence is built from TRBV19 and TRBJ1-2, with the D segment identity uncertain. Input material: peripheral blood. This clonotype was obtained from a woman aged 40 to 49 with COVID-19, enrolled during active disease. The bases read TGTGCCAGTAGTGCGGGCCCTAACACTAACTATGGCTACACCTTC. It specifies CASSAGPNTNYGYTF.